A selection of T cell receptor beta chains follows, all from one sample in a study of T cell responses to AZD1222 COVID-19 vaccine. Generated by immunoSEQ multiplex PCR, the TCRdb table keeps only in-frame clones and is missing some. The data hold about 100,000 clones, with roughly 86% observed a single time. Specimen: peripheral blood, collected 28 days after the second AZD1222 dose. The receptors were gathered from an adult who received the AZD1222 COVID-19 vaccine. The CDR3 runs from the conserved cysteine through the conserved F or W.

J,V,CDR3
TRBJ1-2,TRBV7-9,CASSFPPGQGSDGYTF
TRBJ2-3,TRBV7-9,CASSGTASTDTQYF
TRBJ2-1,TRBV9,CASSVVGHTANEQFF
TRBJ2-7,TRBV18,CASSPLGTGFSYEQYF
TRBJ2-1,TRBV24-1,CATSDSVPETYNEQFF
TRBJ1-4,TRBV12-3/TRBV12-4,CASSFSDIEKLFF
TRBJ2-3,TRBV9,CASSVGPLTDTQYF
TRBJ1-1,TRBV2,CASSGQGDTEASF
TRBJ2-7,TRBV19,CASSQTVSYEQYF
TRBJ1-3,TRBV18,CASSPDSASGNTIYF